Below are 2 T cell receptor beta chains sequenced from a single sample in a study of STAT3 mutations in large granular lymphocyte leukemia (dated by TCRdb to the late 2010s). What the study reported, not specific to this receptor: At least one immunodominant TCRbeta clonotype was present in every T-LGLL patient, and multiple immunodominant subclonotypes appeared in about half of the T-LGLL patients.

Library preparation employed the immunoSEQ multiplex PCR assay. The clones in this table, taken by TCRdb from immuneACCESS, are in-frame only. Not every clone is retained; where verified, under half of the shortfall comes from an unresolved V gene, and the cause of the rest is unknown. The sample includes 9,500 to 15,000 clones, with roughly 76% observed a single time. Of the sample, around 45% falls within the top ten clones. No cognate antigen is known for these TCRs. Material: peripheral blood mononuclear cells. The receptors originated from a man aged 55 to 70 with T-cell large granular lymphocyte leukemia. Some clones in this sample may be carry-over from other donors' samples. The age is the age at diagnosis.

The chain carries TRBV4-1 and TRBJ2-7; 8 nucleotides align to TRBD2. The germline V gene has CDR1 MGHRA and CDR2 YSYEKL. Trimming removed 5 bases from V and 2 bases from J; junction bases left unmatched: 11. CDR3 length equals 16 residues. The CDR3 DNA follows: TGCGCCAGCAGCGCTCCCCGGGAGGGGACGGCCTACGAGCAGTACTTC. Translation gives CASSAPREGTAYEQYF.

This sequence joins TRBV7-6 and TRBJ2-2; D might be TRBD2 (7 bases). The CDR3 extends over 15 amino acids. Trimming cost V 5 bases and J 4 bases, with 14 bases left between them. Germline CDR1 and CDR2: SGHVS and FNYEAQ. CDR3 residues: CASSNSGEGTGELFF. The CDR3 nucleotides read TGTGCCAGCAGCAACTCAGGGGAGGGCACCGGGGAGCTGTTTTTT.